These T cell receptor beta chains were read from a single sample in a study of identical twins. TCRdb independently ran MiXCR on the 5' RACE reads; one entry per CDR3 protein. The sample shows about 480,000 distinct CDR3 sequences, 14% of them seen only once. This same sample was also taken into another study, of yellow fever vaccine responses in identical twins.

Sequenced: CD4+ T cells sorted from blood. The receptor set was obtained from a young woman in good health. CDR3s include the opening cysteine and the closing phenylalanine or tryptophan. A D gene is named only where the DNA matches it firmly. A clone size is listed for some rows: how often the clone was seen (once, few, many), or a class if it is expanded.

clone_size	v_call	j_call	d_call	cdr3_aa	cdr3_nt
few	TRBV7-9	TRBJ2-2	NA	CASSLLETVGELFF	TGTGCCAGCAGTCTTCTAGAAACAGTCGGGGAGCTGTTTTTT
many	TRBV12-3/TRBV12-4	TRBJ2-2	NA	CASSLDSTNTGELFF	TGTGCCAGCAGTTTAGACAGCACGAACACCGGGGAGCTGTTTTTT
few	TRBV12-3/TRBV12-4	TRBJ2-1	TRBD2	CASSTRGGQGAYEQFF	TGTGCCAGCAGCACGCGGGGGGGGCAAGGGGCTTATGAGCAGTTCTTC
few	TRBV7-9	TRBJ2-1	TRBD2	CASSLWAGDPQYNEQFF	TGTGCCAGCAGCTTATGGGCGGGGGACCCTCAGTACAATGAGCAGTTCTTC
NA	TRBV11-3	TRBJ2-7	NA	CASSLNSVSEQYF	TGTGCCAGCAGCTTAAATAGCGTAAGCGAGCAGTACTTC
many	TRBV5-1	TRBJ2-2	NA	CASSWETYPNTGELFF	TGCGCCAGCAGCTGGGAGACATACCCGAACACCGGGGAGCTGTTTTTT
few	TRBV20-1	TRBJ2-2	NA	CSARGGGLTGELFF	TGCAGTGCTCGAGGTGGCGGCTTGACCGGGGAGCTGTTTTTT
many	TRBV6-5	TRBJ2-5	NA	CASNTGLETQYF	TGTGCCAGCAATACAGGCCTAGAGACCCAGTACTTC
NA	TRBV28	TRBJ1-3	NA	CASSLLIAVPGDSGNTIYF	TGTGCCAGCAGTTTACTTATCGCGGTCCCGGGGGACTCTGGAAACACCATATATTTT
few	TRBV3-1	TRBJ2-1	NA	CASSEMGGNEQFF	TGTGCCAGCAGTGAAATGGGCGGGAATGAGCAGTTCTTC
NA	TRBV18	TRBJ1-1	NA	CASSPIGRNTEAFF	TGTGCCAGCTCACCCATAGGGAGGAACACTGAAGCTTTCTTT
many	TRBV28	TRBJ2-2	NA	CASSLPVGNTGELFF	TGTGCCAGCAGTTTACCCGTAGGAAACACCGGGGAGCTGTTTTTT
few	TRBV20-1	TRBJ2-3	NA	CSPRSPWLSTDTQYF	TGCAGTCCCAGGTCTCCGTGGCTGTCCACAGATACGCAGTATTTT
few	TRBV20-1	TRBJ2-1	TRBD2	CSARGRASGRYNEQFF	TGCAGTGCTAGGGGTCGGGCTAGCGGAAGATACAATGAGCAGTTCTTC
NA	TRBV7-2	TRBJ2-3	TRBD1	CASSSGQGEDTQYF	TGTGCCAGCAGCTCGGGACAGGGGGAGGATACGCAGTATTTT
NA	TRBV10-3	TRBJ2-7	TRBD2	CAMSPGLDYEQYF	TGTGCCATGAGCCCGGGACTAGACTACGAGCAGTACTTC
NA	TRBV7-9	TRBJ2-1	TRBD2	CASSLASGVFDEQFF	TGTGCCAGCAGCTTGGCTAGCGGGGTGTTCGATGAGCAGTTCTTC
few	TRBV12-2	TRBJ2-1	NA	CASRPYYWGAKDSYNEQFF	TGTGCAAGTCGCCCTTATTACTGGGGGGCGAAAGACTCCTACAATGAGCAGTTCTTC
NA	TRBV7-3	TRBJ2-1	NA	CASSRNSYNEQFF	TGTGCCAGCAGCCGAAACAGCTACAATGAGCAGTTCTTC
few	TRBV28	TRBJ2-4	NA	CASSPSLGGKNIQYF	TGTGCCAGCAGTCCTAGTTTGGGGGGCAAAAACATTCAGTACTTC
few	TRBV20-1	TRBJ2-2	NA	CSARDPAGRDTGELFF	TGCAGTGCTAGAGATCCGGCAGGGCGGGACACCGGGGAGCTGTTTTTT